These 2 T cell receptor beta chains share one sample of origin, sequenced in a study of cytomegalovirus exposure and HLA in healthy donors. Researchers ran the PCR with 60 Vbeta and 13 Jbeta primers. The table came from immunoSEQ multiplex PCR; TCRdb's copy has only in-frame clones and leaves some out. The sample table includes 150,000 to 200,000 clones. The sequenced sample was PBMCs. All receptors come from a man under 40 in good health and CMV-seronegative.

The J gene is TRBJ1-1, the V gene TRBV16; unclear D gene. V lost 2 bases and J 1 base, leaving 8 bases between the germline ends. This CDR3 spans 14 amino acids. Germline CDR1 reads KGHSY; CDR2 reads FQNENV. The CDR3 loop is CASSQGSRNTEAFF. DNA of the CDR3: TGTGCCAGCAGCCAAGGCTCACGGAACACTGAAGCTTTCTTT.

The chain combines TRBV11-2 with TRBJ2-2; 9 bases align to TRBD1. Germline V gene data show CDR1 as SGHAT and CDR2 as FQNNGV. The ends lost 7 bases at V and 3 bases at J; junction bases unmatched: 6. This CDR3 has 15 amino acids. CDR3 sequence reads: CASNLRTGDTGELFF. The CDR3 nucleotides are TGTGCCAGCAACCTTAGGACAGGGGACACCGGGGAGCTGTTTTTT. Full variable domain (remainder filled in from reference TRBV11-2 and TRBJ2-2): EAGVAQSPRYKIIEKRQSVAFWCNPISGHATLYWYQQILGQGPKLLIQFQNNGVVDDSQLPKDRFSAERLKGVDSTLKIQPAKLEDSAVYLCASNLRTGDTGELFFGEGSRLTVL.